The 25 T cell receptor beta chains below come from one sample, sequenced in a study of cytomegalovirus exposure and HLA in healthy donors. Produced via immunoSEQ multiplex PCR; TCRdb's table is partial and in-frame only. The top ten hold 0.67% of the sample, which has about 110,000 clones, approximately 95% seen once. The material sequenced was PBMCs. These receptors all stem from a woman younger than 30 in good health and CMV-seronegative.

The J gene is TRBJ1-1, the V gene TRBV28; D remains ambiguous. The CDR3 has 14 residues. CDR1 and CDR2 (germline): MDHEN, SYDVKM. V dropped 3 bases and J dropped 4 bases, with 12 bases sitting between them. This chain's CDR3 is CASSFGGAGTEAFF. For the CDR3, the DNA is TGTGCCAGCAGTTTTGGCGGCGCGGGCACTGAAGCTTTCTTT.

The chain employs TRBV4-1 and TRBJ2-1; 12 nucleotides agree with TRBD2. Trimming at V came to 0 bases and at J to 2 bases, leaving 5 bases not matched to a gene. This CDR3 region has 18 residues. Germline CDR1 and CDR2: MGHRA and YSYEKL. The CDR3 nucleotides are TGCGCCAGCAGCCAAGAAGGACTAGCGGGGCACACCTACAATGAGCAGTTCTTC. Residues: CASSQEGLAGHTYNEQFF.

This clone was found once. The chain employs TRBV28 and TRBJ1-2; 10 positions agree with TRBD1. The V segment lost 8 bases and the J segment 4 bases; nucleotides outside the gene matches: 13. The CDR3 extends over 16 amino acids. Per the germline V gene, CDR1 is MDHEN and CDR2 is SYDVKM. The CDR3, as DNA: TGTGCCAGCCTGCTCGTGACAGGGGGCCAGACCTATGGCTACACCTTC. Its protein is CASLLVTGGQTYGYTF.

This chain links TRBV4-1 with TRBJ1-2; D is perhaps TRBD1 (5 bases). Trimming pared 0 bases from V and 6 bases from J, leaving 17 bases between. CDR3 length: 16 amino acids. Germline V gene lookup returns CDR1 MGHRA and CDR2 YSYEKL. CDR3 sequence (DNA): TGCGCCAGCAGCCAAGATCGACAGCTGGATCCTAATGGCTACACCTTC. Translated: CASSQDRQLDPNGYTF.

The chain recombines TRBV9 with TRBJ1-2; D remains unclear. CDR1 is SGDLS and CDR2 is YYNGEE in the germline V gene. There are 16 residues in the CDR3. V was trimmed by 4 bases and J by 8 bases, leaving 24 bases between them. The CDR3 is CASSPNNGPKAGGYTF. The CDR3 nucleotides read TGTGCCAGCAGCCCCAATAATGGGCCCAAAGCGGGGGGCTACACCTTC.

The V call is TRBV27, the J call TRBJ2-7, with 8 bases identical to TRBD1. The CDR3 is 15 residues long. With 2 bases clipped from V and 7 bases from J, the junction kept 10 bases outside the gene matches. From germline, CDR1 is MNHEY and CDR2 SMNVEV (reference sequence). This chain's CDR3 is CASSLTPDRAGEQYF. The CDR3 DNA reads TGTGCCAGCAGTTTAACGCCGGACAGGGCGGGGGAGCAGTACTTC.

This sequence joins TRBV7-8 and TRBJ2-5; D is undetermined. CDR3 length equals 12 residues. V lost 2 bases, J lost 5 bases, and 6 bases lay in between. Germline V gene sequence: CDR1 SGHVS, CDR2 FQNEAQ. The CDR3 region has the DNA TGTGCCAGCAGCTTAATTGAGGAGACCCAGTACTTC. This codes for CASSLIEETQYF.

The gene calls are TRBV27 and TRBJ1-5; 11 nucleotides align to TRBD1. The CDR3 totals 20 residues. CDR1 is MNHEY, CDR2 SMNVEV, per germline (reference sequence). With 3 bases clipped from V and 0 bases from J, the junction kept 13 bases outside the gene matches. The CDR3 is CASSFSRPGTGGFSNQPQHF. The CDR3 DNA is TGTGCCAGCAGTTTCTCCCGCCCCGGGACAGGGGGATTTAGCAATCAGCCCCAGCATTTT.

This rearrangement joins TRBV18 to TRBJ1-5; tentative D call: TRBD1 (5 bases). V was clipped by 3 bases and J by 4 bases, with 16 bases between them. The germline V gene has CDR1 KGHSH and CDR2 LQKENI. This CDR3 has 16 amino acids. The CDR3, as DNA: TGTGCCAGCTCACCTTCGGTACAGGCCCGTAATCAGCCCCAGCATTTT. Its translation is CASSPSVQARNQPQHF.

This chain links TRBV6-1 with TRBJ1-5; TRBD1 matches at 7 bases. Germline V CDR1 and CDR2: MNHNS, SASEGT. The CDR3 sequence is 16 residues long. V dropped 5 bases and J dropped 0; count of bases not matched to a gene: 7. CDR3 region: CASSQGTVYSNQPQHF. The CDR3 DNA sequence: TGTGCCAGCAGTCAAGGGACAGTTTATAGCAATCAGCCCCAGCATTTT.

V gene TRBV2 combines with J gene TRBJ1-5, with 7 bases lining up with TRBD1. V lost 2 bases to trimming and J lost 4 bases; unmatched junction nucleotides: 5. The germline V gene encodes CDR1 SNHLY and CDR2 FYNNEI. This CDR3 is 15 amino acids long. CDR3 region: CASSEYRGENQPQHF. CDR3 DNA: TGTGCCAGCAGTGAATACAGGGGAGAGAATCAGCCCCAGCATTTT.

The chain combines TRBV19 with TRBJ2-4; 8 bases fit TRBD1. J lost 8 bases, V lost 3 bases, and 9 bases had no gene match. The CDR3 covers 15 residues. CDR1 and CDR2 from the germline V gene are LNHDA and SQIVND (reference sequence). The CDR3 DNA follows: TGTGCCAGTAGTATTTGGGAGACAGGGGCGGACATTCAGTACTTC. Its translation: CASSIWETGADIQYF.

The V and J genes are TRBV10-1 and TRBJ2-7; 10 bases are a match to TRBD1. The CDR3 extends over 14 amino acids. Germline CDR1 reads WNHNN; CDR2 reads SYGVQD (reference sequence). The V gene end was trimmed by 10 bases and the J gene end by 1 base; junction bases not matched to a gene: 7. The CDR3 loop is CAIQTGGSSYEQYF. CDR3 in DNA: TGCGCCATCCAGACAGGGGGCAGTTCCTACGAGCAGTACTTC.

The chain carries TRBV11-1 and TRBJ2-7; no clear D gene. The CDR3 runs to 14 residues. Trimming removed 2 bases at V and 0 bases at J, with 8 bases between. Per the germline V gene, CDR1 is SGHAT and CDR2 is FQDESV (reference sequence). CDR3 sequence (DNA): TGTGCCAGCAGCTTAACGAGGAGCTCCTACGAGCAGTACTTC. Its translation: CASSLTRSSYEQYF.

The CDR3 region is CASGSRDRGEQYF. The CDR3 bases are TGTGCTAGTGGGTCCCGGGACAGGGGCGAGCAGTACTTC. The gene calls are TRBV12-5 and TRBJ2-7; 10 bases are shared with TRBD1. This CDR3 is built from 13 residues. V lost 6 bases to trimming and J lost 6 bases; unmatched junction nucleotides: 5. Germline CDR1 LGHNT, CDR2 FRNRAP.

The chain carries TRBV27 and TRBJ2-7, with 11 positions matching TRBD1. This CDR3 has 15 amino acids. V gave up 1 base and J gave up 5 bases; unmatched junction bases: 4. Germline loops: CDR1 MNHEY, CDR2 SMNVEV (reference sequence). CDR3 sequence: CASSLLGTGGNEQYF. DNA of the CDR3: TGTGCCAGCAGTTTATTGGGGACAGGGGGAAACGAGCAGTACTTC.

This clone has only one observation. CDR3 protein: CASSVAPGVNQPQHF. For the CDR3, the DNA is TGTGCCAGCAGCGTAGCCCCAGGGGTCAATCAGCCCCAGCATTTT. V is TRBV9 and J is TRBJ1-5, with D possibly TRBD1 on 6 matching bases. Deletions cut 0 bases from V and 3 bases from J, with 10 bases between. Germline CDR1 SGDLS, CDR2 YYNGEE. CDR3 length equals 15 residues.

This chain connects TRBV4-3 to TRBJ2-3; a weak D match, TRBD2 (6 bases). CDR1 and CDR2 from the germline V gene are LGHNA and YSLEER. V was cut by 4 bases and J by 1 base, with 12 bases left in between. The CDR3 extends over 15 amino acids. The CDR3 coding sequence is TGCGCCAGCAGCCGTCGGGAGTTAGGCACAGATACGCAGTATTTT. Translation: CASSRRELGTDTQYF.

V and J are TRBV2 and TRBJ2-3; TRBD2 aligns across 8 bases. The V and J ends lost 8 bases and 2 bases, in that order; junction bases with no gene match: 6. The CDR3 is made up of 14 amino acids. Germline CDR1 is SNHLY and CDR2 is FYNNEI. The CDR3 is CASGGLALTDTQYF. In DNA, the CDR3 is TGTGCCAGCGGAGGACTAGCCCTCACAGATACGCAGTATTTT.

The chain employs TRBV28 and TRBJ2-7; 7 bases match TRBD2. Germline V lookup: CDR1 MDHEN, CDR2 SYDVKM. V shed 5 bases and J 0 bases; nucleotides not matched to a gene: 13. The CDR3 sequence is 17 residues long. The CDR3 nucleotides read TGTGCCAGCAGTCCCCGGGGCCGAGGGAGGGGCTCCTACGAGCAGTACTTC. Translated, it gives CASSPRGRGRGSYEQYF.

The genes are TRBV19 and TRBJ2-7; maybe TRBD1 (6 bases). The CDR3 is 13 amino acids. Germline CDR1 LNHDA, CDR2 SQIVND (reference sequence). Trimming took 7 bases from V and 6 from J, leaving 16 bases between them. The DNA for the CDR3 is TGTGCCAGTAAGGGGACATCATGGCGCGAGCAGTACTTC. It is translated as CASKGTSWREQYF.

The CDR3 spells CASRDGTSTYEQYF. In DNA, the CDR3 is TGTGCCAGCAGGGACGGGACTAGTACTTACGAGCAGTACTTC. The rearrangement links TRBV5-4 to TRBJ2-7, with 8 bases that match TRBD2. The CDR3 has 14 amino acids. CDR1 and CDR2 from the germline V gene are SGHNT and YYREEE (reference sequence). Germline trimming cut 5 bases from V and 4 bases from J; bases unmatched to any gene: 8.

This chain links TRBV2 with TRBJ1-3, with 8 bases matching TRBD1. CDR1 and CDR2 from the germline V gene are SNHLY and FYNNEI. The length of the CDR3 is 13 residues. Losses at the gene ends were 11 bases for V and 4 bases for J; bases not matched to a gene: 7. DNA for the CDR3: TGTGCCGACCGACAGGGGTCGGGAAACACCATATATTTT. Amino acid sequence: CADRQGSGNTIYF.

The chain uses TRBV18 and TRBJ2-5, with D possibly being TRBD1 (6 bases). V was trimmed by 4 bases and J by 5 bases, leaving 17 bases between them. This CDR3 contains 15 residues. Germline values: CDR1 KGHSH, CDR2 LQKENI. The CDR3 DNA reads TGTGCCAGCTCACGCTCCGGGAACCAGGGGGAGACCCAGTACTTC. It encodes CASSRSGNQGETQYF.

The J gene is TRBJ1-2, the V gene TRBV5-4; 7 bases map to TRBD1. J gave up 2 bases and V 5 bases, and 6 bases lay outside the gene matches. The germline CDR1 and CDR2 sequences are SGHNT and YYREEE (reference sequence). The CDR3 covers 14 residues. The CDR3 nucleotides are TGTGCCAGCAGACCTTCGACAGGGAACTATGGCTACACCTTC. Its protein is CASRPSTGNYGYTF.